The 20 T cell receptor beta chains below were found in one sample sequenced in a study of shared clonotypes between healthy human individuals. This table comes from immunoSEQ multiplex PCR, and its TCRdb copy is limited to in-frame clones, with some not included. Among about 2.3 million clones listed, over 90% were seen once. Sequenced material: naive CD4+ T cells from PBMCs. Subset denoted: CD45RA+ positively selected. These receptors originate from a man younger than 35 in good health. Some clones in this sample may be carry-over from other donors' samples.

V and J are TRBV5-8 and TRBJ2-7; possible D gene TRBD2, 6 bases. Trimming took 3 bases from V and 4 from J, leaving 26 bases between them. The CDR3 extends over 18 amino acids. Germline CDR1 reads SGHTS; CDR2 reads YDEGEE. The CDR3 DNA follows: TGTGCCAGCAGCTGGGCCGGGACCGTCGGGACTCAGCCTTACGAGCAGTACTTC. It codes for CASSWAGTVGTQPYEQYF.

This chain connects TRBV30 to TRBJ2-1; D may correspond to TRBD1 or TRBD2 (6 bases each). This CDR3 has 13 amino acids. Germline loops: CDR1 GTSNPN, CDR2 SVGIG (reference sequence). The germline V and J ends were trimmed by 4 bases and 4 bases, with 11 bases remaining between them. This chain's CDR3 is CAWTGDLYNEQFF. The CDR3 region has the DNA TGTGCCTGGACAGGGGACTTATACAATGAGCAGTTCTTC. The full variable domain, in which reference TRBV30 and TRBJ2-1 provide the parts outside the CDR3, is SQTIHQWPATLVQPVGSPLSLECTVEGTSNPNLYWYRQAAGRGLQLLFYSVGIGQISSEVPQNLSASRPQDRQFILSSKKLLLSDSGFYLCAWTGDLYNEQFFGPGTRLTVL.

The chain has TRBV30 and TRBJ2-5; D is unclear. Germline V gives CDR1 GTSNPN, CDR2 SVGIG (reference sequence). Trimming pared 0 bases from V and 5 bases from J, leaving 10 bases between. The length of the CDR3 is 13 residues. The CDR3 here is CAWSVGYDETQYF. CDR3 DNA: TGTGCCTGGAGTGTAGGGTATGATGAGACCCAGTACTTC.

CDR3: CASSPLGLAGGNAGSGELFF. In DNA, the CDR3 is TGTGCCAGCAGTCCATTGGGACTAGCGGGAGGGAACGCGGGCTCCGGGGAGCTGTTTTTT. The V and J genes are TRBV27 and TRBJ2-2; 16 bases are a match to TRBD2. In germline, CDR1 is MNHEY, CDR2 SMNVEV (reference sequence). V dropped 5 bases and J dropped 6; count of bases not matched to a gene: 15. This CDR3 spans 20 amino acids.

As to this clone: Other DNA sequences of this sample code for an identical CDR3. The rearrangement links TRBV5-1 to TRBJ2-7; 7 bases line up with TRBD2. The trim removed 0 bases at V and 3 bases at J, leaving 3 bases unmatched. The CDR3 runs to 14 residues. The germline V gene has CDR1 SGHRS and CDR2 YFSETQ. CDR3: CASSLDGGSYEQYF. CDR3 in DNA: TGCGCCAGCAGCTTGGATGGCGGGAGCTACGAGCAGTACTTC.

V usage is TRBV28 and J usage is TRBJ2-7; 8 bases are a match to TRBD2. This CDR3 region has 14 residues. Germline V CDR1 and CDR2: MDHEN, SYDVKM. J was trimmed by 2 bases and V by 6 bases; bases with no gene match: 6. The CDR3 region is CASSSTSETYEQYF. Written as DNA, the CDR3 is TGTGCCAGCAGCTCGACTAGCGAAACCTACGAGCAGTACTTC.

This chain uses TRBV2 with TRBJ1-2; the D gene is possibly TRBD1 (6 bases). This CDR3 is 15 amino acids long. The germline CDR1 and CDR2 sequences are SNHLY and FYNNEI. V was clipped by 8 bases and J by 3 bases, with 19 bases between them. CDR3 sequence (DNA): TGTGCCAGCGGTGCCCAAGGACAGAGTTACTATGGCTACACCTTC. Translating gives CASGAQGQSYYGYTF. The full variable domain, in which reference TRBV2 and TRBJ1-2 provide the parts outside the CDR3, is EPEVTQTPSHQVTQMGQEVILRCVPISNHLYFYWYRQILGQKVEFLVSFYNNEISEKSEIFDDQFSVERPDGSNFTLKIRSTKLEDSAMYFCASGAQGQSYYGYTFGSGTRLTVV.

The chain couples TRBV30 to TRBJ2-4, with D possibly being TRBD1 (5 bases). Trimming stripped 1 base from V and 8 bases from J, with 6 bases between. From germline, CDR1 is GTSNPN and CDR2 SVGIG (reference sequence). The CDR3 contains 11 residues. Here the CDR3 reads CAWSARDIQYF. CDR3 nucleotides: TGTGCCTGGAGTGCCAGGGACATTCAGTACTTC.

This sequence joins TRBV4-1 and TRBJ2-5; 9 bases align to TRBD1. The V gene's germline CDR1 is MGHRA and CDR2 YSYEKL. J lost 7 bases, V lost 0 bases, and 9 bases had no gene match. The CDR3 loop spans 16 amino acids. The CDR3 DNA reads TGCGCCAGCAGCCAAGATCCGGGGACAGGGCTGGGGACCCAGTACTTC. This gives the protein CASSQDPGTGLGTQYF.

This clone was seen a single time. The chain joins TRBV19 to TRBJ1-5; the match to TRBD1 covers 12 bases. V lost 9 bases, J lost 6 bases, and 6 bases stayed unmatched. The CDR3 covers 14 residues. Germline values: CDR1 LNHDA, CDR2 SQIVND (reference sequence). In DNA form, the CDR3 reads TGTGCCAGCTGGGGACAGGGGGCGGGTCAGCCCCAGCATTTT. Translated, it gives CASWGQGAGQPQHF. Filled out from reference TRBV19 and TRBJ1-5, the complete variable domain reads DGGITQSPKYLFRKEGQNVTLSCEQNLNHDAMYWYRQDPGQGLRLIYYSQIVNDFQKGDIAEGYSVSREKKESFPLTVTSAQKNPTAFYLCASWGQGAGQPQHFGDGTRLSIL.

The chain couples TRBV6-4 to TRBJ2-3; D uncertain. This CDR3 spans 14 amino acids. V lost 3 bases, J lost 1 base, and 8 bases lay in between. Per the germline V gene, CDR1 is MRHNA and CDR2 is SNTAGT. DNA of the CDR3: TGTGCCAGCAGTGAAGGTGTGGGCACAGATACGCAGTATTTT. The encoded protein is CASSEGVGTDTQYF.

The V gene is TRBV4-3, the J gene TRBJ1-3; a possible D gene is TRBD1 (5 bases). V lost 0 bases, J lost 0 bases, and 12 bases lay in between. Germline CDR1 and CDR2: LGHNA and YSLEER. This CDR3 spans 17 amino acids. In DNA form, the CDR3 reads TGCGCCAGCAGCCAAGAGGTGTTGAGGGGCTCTGGAAACACCATATATTTT. Protein: CASSQEVLRGSGNTIYF.

Notes on this clone: Distinct nucleotide sequences in the sample also encode this CDR3. This sequence joins TRBV28 and TRBJ1-2, with D possibly matching TRBD1 (5 bases). The CDR3 sequence is 13 residues long. The V and J ends lost 3 bases and 4 bases respectively, with 9 bases between them. Germline V lookup: CDR1 MDHEN, CDR2 SYDVKM. The CDR3 region has the DNA TGTGCCAGCAGTTTCGGCAGGGTCTATGGCTACACCTTC. Protein: CASSFGRVYGYTF.

The chain uses TRBV28 and TRBJ2-1, with D hard to call. Per germline, CDR1 MDHEN and CDR2 SYDVKM. This CDR3 is 14 amino acids long. V was clipped by 2 bases and J by 7 bases, with 12 bases between them. As DNA, the CDR3 is TGTGCCAGCAGTTTAACACTCAGTCAGAATGAGCAGTTCTTC. It encodes CASSLTLSQNEQFF.

The V call is TRBV19, the J call TRBJ2-1; possibly TRBD2 for D (6 bases). The CDR3 contains 15 residues. Germline-derived CDR1 and CDR2 are LNHDA and SQIVND (reference sequence). V shed 6 bases and J shed 8 bases, with 20 bases lying between them. CDR3 protein: CASSIGTLNLDEQFF. In DNA form, the CDR3 reads TGTGCCAGTAGCATCGGGACTCTTAATTTAGATGAGCAGTTCTTC. Using reference TRBV19 and TRBJ2-1 for the parts outside the CDR3, the full variable domain is DGGITQSPKYLFRKEGQNVTLSCEQNLNHDAMYWYRQDPGQGLRLIYYSQIVNDFQKGDIAEGYSVSREKKESFPLTVTSAQKNPTAFYLCASSIGTLNLDEQFFGPGTRLTVL.

This chain connects TRBV2 to TRBJ1-2, with 9 bases matching TRBD1. This CDR3 comprises 13 residues. The germline V gene has CDR1 SNHLY and CDR2 FYNNEI. The trim removed 6 bases at V and 6 bases at J, leaving 5 bases unmatched. The CDR3: CASSGQGSDGYTF. The CDR3 DNA sequence: TGTGCCAGCAGCGGACAGGGGAGCGATGGCTACACCTTC.

The rearrangement uses TRBV14 and TRBJ1-2; TRBD1 is a possible D gene (5 bases). From germline, CDR1 is SGHDN and CDR2 FVKESK. The V end lost 1 base, the J end lost 0 bases, and 12 bases lay between the germline ends. This CDR3 is built from 16 residues. The chain's CDR3 is CASSQGGQLTNYGYTF. CDR3 nucleotides: TGTGCCAGCAGCCAAGGGGGCCAGTTAACTAACTATGGCTACACCTTC.

V and J are TRBV18 and TRBJ1-1; D is unresolved. Germline lookup yields CDR1 KGHSH and CDR2 LQKENI. The CDR3 runs to 15 residues. Trimming cost V 1 base and J 0 bases, with 9 bases left between them. The CDR3 is CASSPLAGMNTEAFF. The CDR3 coding sequence is TGTGCCAGCTCACCACTGGCGGGGATGAACACTGAAGCTTTCTTT.

The chain employs TRBV4-3 and TRBJ1-4; D gene unclear. The germline CDR1 and CDR2 sequences are LGHNA and YSLEER. This CDR3 comprises 16 residues. The germline V and J ends were trimmed by 1 base and 6 bases, with 15 bases remaining between them. CDR3: CASSQAPARWDEKLFF. The CDR3 nucleotides read TGCGCCAGCAGCCAAGCCCCAGCCAGATGGGATGAAAAACTGTTTTTT.

V is TRBV7-9 and J is TRBJ1-4, with a possible D match to TRBD1 (6 bases). V lost 5 bases to trimming and J lost 8 bases, with 18 bases between them. The germline CDR1 and CDR2 sequences are SEHNR and FQNEAQ (reference sequence). This CDR3 has 15 residues. CDR3: CASSLGQLYAEKLFF. CDR3 nucleotides: TGTGCCAGCAGCCTCGGACAGTTGTACGCCGAAAAACTGTTTTTT.